Following are 8 T cell receptor beta chains from one sample sequenced in a study of CD4 T cells in relation to SARS-CoV-2 and coronaviruses. Before the COVID-19 pandemic, during about 2010-2019, CD4+ T cells were taken from unexposed donors. TCRdb's table, derived via immunoSEQ multiplex PCR, lists solely in-frame clones and lacks some. The repertoire holds around 70,000 clones, with 87% as singletons. The sequenced sample was memory CD4+ T cells from PBMCs. The receptors originated from a human donor in good health.

This clone was recorded a few times. The rearrangement joins TRBV7-2 to TRBJ1-6, with TRBD1 identical over 8 bases. Germline values: CDR1 SGHTA, CDR2 FQGNSA. The V gene end was trimmed by 2 bases and the J gene end by 4 bases; junction bases not matched to a gene: 10. This CDR3 spans 18 amino acids. This CDR3 reads CASSLYDRGRIYNSPLHF. The CDR3 DNA reads as TGTGCCAGCAGCTTATACGACAGGGGTAGAATTTATAATTCACCCCTCCACTTT. The complete variable domain, with remaining parts taken from reference TRBV7-2 and TRBJ1-6, reads GAGVSQSPSNKVTEKGKDVELRCDPISGHTALYWYRQSLGQGLEFLIYFQGNSAPDKSGLPSDRFSAERTGGSVSTLTIQRTQQEDSAVYLCASSLYDRGRIYNSPLHFGNGTRLTVT.

There are a few counts of this clone. The chain carries TRBV7-8 and TRBJ2-7; TRBD1 matches 9 bases. Trimming removed 7 bases from V and 2 bases from J; junction bases left unmatched: 6. The germline V gene encodes CDR1 SGHVS and CDR2 FQNEAQ. CDR3 length equals 14 residues. The CDR3 is CASTPGTGTYEQYF. The CDR3 nucleotides are TGTGCCAGCACCCCCGGGACAGGGACCTACGAGCAGTACTTC. Using reference TRBV7-8 and TRBJ2-7 for the parts outside the CDR3, the full variable domain is GAGVSQSPRYKVAKRGQDVALRCDPISGHVSLFWYQQALGQGPEFLTYFQNEAQLDKSGLPSDRFFAERPEGSVSTLKIQRTQQEDSAVYLCASTPGTGTYEQYFGPGTRLTVT.

V and J are TRBV6-2 or TRBV6-3 and TRBJ1-2; possibly TRBD1 for D (5 bases). Looked up from germline, CDR1 is MNHEY and CDR2 is SVGEGT. V lost 6 bases, J lost 7 bases, and 21 bases lay in between. CDR3 size: 15 residues. The CDR3: CASSRPGTAGLGYTF. In DNA form, the CDR3 reads TGTGCCAGCAGCCGTCCCGGGACGGCCGGGCTTGGCTACACCTTC.

The chain is built from TRBV9 and TRBJ2-5, with 8 bases identical to TRBD2. Germline trimming cut 3 bases from V and 4 bases from J; bases unmatched to any gene: 8. Germline CDR1 and CDR2: SGDLS and YYNGEE. The CDR3 extends over 15 amino acids. CDR3 bases: TGTGCCAGCAGCGAGGCCGGGACTAGACCAGAGACCCAGTACTTC. Translated: CASSEAGTRPETQYF.

This clone appeared once. The chain employs TRBV12-3 or TRBV12-4 and TRBJ2-2; no firm D call. The CDR3 is 12 residues long. V lost 6 bases to trimming and J lost 2 bases, with 4 bases between them. As DNA, the CDR3 is TGTGCCAGCAGACCCAACACCGGGGAGCTGTTTTTT. This codes for CASRPNTGELFF.

The rearrangement links TRBV30 to TRBJ1-6; 7 bases fit TRBD1. CDR1 and CDR2 from the germline V gene are GTSNPN and SVGIG (reference sequence). The CDR3 runs 14 residues. The V segment lost 1 base and the J segment 5 bases; nucleotides outside the gene matches: 2. CDR3 loop: CAWSAGTDNSPLHF. CDR3 nucleotides: TGTGCCTGGAGTGCAGGGACAGATAATTCACCCCTCCACTTT.

The chain links TRBV5-1 to TRBJ2-1; 11 nucleotides match TRBD2. CDR1 is SGHRS and CDR2 is YFSETQ in the germline V gene. J gave up 5 bases and V 3 bases, and 4 bases lay outside the gene matches. The CDR3 spans 15 residues. CDR3 amino acids: CASSYGTSGDNEQFF. The CDR3 bases are TGCGCCAGCAGCTATGGGACTAGCGGAGACAATGAGCAGTTCTTC.

This sequence joins TRBV6-5 and TRBJ1-1; perhaps TRBD1 as D (6 bases). Germline V CDR1 and CDR2: MNHEY, SVGAGI. The CDR3 extends over 13 amino acids. Trimming took off 7 bases at V and 5 bases at J, with 14 bases between the two ends. The CDR3 DNA reads TGTGCCAGCATTCGGGGGGCGGATACTGAAGCTTTCTTT. The encoded protein is CASIRGADTEAFF.